The sequence of this TCR beta chain was determined in a study of blood T cell repertoires in COVID-19. Study-level information: The United States, Italy and Spain supplied acute and convalescent COVID-19 samples. PBMCs, B-cell-depleted T cells, or T cells were the source of the cDNA or gDNA that made up the material.

Allocation to cohorts depended on clinical history reported by the participants. In the authors' workflow: Reference gene primer amplification gave nucleated cell count estimates. Repertoires were generated with immunoSEQ multiplex PCR, while TCRdb's copy carries only in-frame clones and drops some. V and J calls and clone size are those listed in that table; D and trimming were worked out from the DNA. The sample yields 250,000 or so clones, around 90% seen once. The CDR3 extends over 15 amino acids. V was shortened by 5 bases and J by 8 bases, with 18 bases between the two germline ends. This sequence was found in a human donor in a cohort exposed to, infected with or recovered from COVID-19 (not recorded which). The donor label of this sample is uncertain. Sequences were obtained from PBMCs or T cells enriched from blood (not recorded which). The chain joins TRBV23-1 to TRBJ1-4; a weak D match, TRBD1 (5 bases). TRBV23-1 carries the ORF label, with uncertain function. CDR3 residues: CASSFKDSGSEKLFF. The CDR3 bases are TGCGCCAGCAGTTTTAAAGACAGTGGTTCCGAAAAACTGTTTTTT.